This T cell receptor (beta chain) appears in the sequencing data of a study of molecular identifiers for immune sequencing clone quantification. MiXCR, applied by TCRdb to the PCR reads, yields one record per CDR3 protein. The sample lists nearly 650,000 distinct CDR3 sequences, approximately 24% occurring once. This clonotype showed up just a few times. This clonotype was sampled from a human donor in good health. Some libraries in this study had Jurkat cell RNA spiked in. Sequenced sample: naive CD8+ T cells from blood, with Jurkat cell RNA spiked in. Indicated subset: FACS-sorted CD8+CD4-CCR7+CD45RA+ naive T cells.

CDR3 DNA sequence: TGTGCCAGCAGTTACGCAGGACAGTTAAGGGATACGCAGTATTTT. This translates into CASSYAGQLRDTQYF. The chain joins TRBV6-5 to TRBJ2-3; a possible D gene is TRBD1 (6 bases). Germline V CDR1 and CDR2: MNHEY, SVGAGI. The CDR3 covers 15 residues. Trimming shortened V by 2 bases and J by 6 bases, and 15 bases separated the two germline ends.